The 8 T cell receptor beta chains presented below share a single source sample, sequenced in a study of esophageal squamous cell carcinoma under preoperative chemotherapy. Time point here: after preoperative PTX-NDP chemotherapy. TCRdb re-called the PCR reads through MiXCR, storing one row per CDR3 protein. This sample has 30,000 to 35,000 distinct CDR3 sequences, with around 49% found just once. This specimen was collected from a patient given preoperative chemotherapy. The source of these receptors is a human donor with esophageal squamous cell carcinoma. The donor label of this sample is uncertain.

About this clonotype: Given the absence of the conserved phenylalanine or tryptophan at the CDR3 end, a read error is likely. This sequence joins TRBV6-1 and TRBJ2-5; D is perhaps TRBD1 (5 bases). The better agreement between TRBJ2-1 and the DNA end casts doubt on the J call. CDR3 size: 14 residues. Germline lookup yields CDR1 MNHNS and CDR2 SASEGT. The CDR3 sequence is CASSIQGNEESQFL. In nucleotides, the CDR3 is TGTGCCAGCAGTATTCAGGGTAATGAAGAGTCCCAGTTCTTG.

Of note for this clonotype: At one end the junction does not follow the germline gene, possibly because of a read error. The genes are TRBV7-3 and TRBJ2-3; D possibly uses TRBD1 or TRBD2 (5 bases each). There are 15 residues in the CDR3. Germline V gene sequence: CDR1 SGHTA, CDR2 FQGTGA. CDR3 loop: CGSSSGARGKDTQYF. In DNA form, the CDR3 reads TGTGGCAGCAGCTCGGGCGCTCGGGGCAAAGACACGCAGTATTTT.

Comment on this clonotype: It is likely a read error, because the conserved phenylalanine at the end of the CDR3 is missing. The chain carries TRBV7-8 and TRBJ2-5; D unclear. The germline CDR1 and CDR2 sequences are SGHVS and FQNEAQ. The CDR3 runs to 13 residues. The CDR3 spells CASSLRHQATQYS. CDR3 nucleotides: TGTGCCAGCAGCCTCAGGCACCAAGCGACCCAGTACTCG.

The chain uses TRBV7-6 and TRBJ2-2; 7 bases agree with TRBD1. The CDR3 is 15 amino acids. Unmatched junction bases numbered 22, after V lost 8 bases and J lost 16 bases. Germline V gives CDR1 SGHVS, CDR2 FNYEAQ. The CDR3 sequence: CASSIGTVSTGAQFF. CDR3 nucleotides: TGTGCCAGCTCTATCGGGACAGTTAGCACCGGGGCGCAGTTTTTT.

This clonotype counts as medium-sized. The chain carries TRBV7-2 and TRBJ2-1; the D gene is possibly TRBD1 (6 bases). Germline V lookup: CDR1 SGHTA, CDR2 FQGNSA. Trimming removed 0 bases at V and 7 bases at J, with 19 bases between. The CDR3 totals 17 residues. For the CDR3, the DNA is TGTGCCAGCAGCTTAGCGGGGGCTACCCCCTGGCGGAATGAGCAGTTCTTC. It encodes CASSLAGATPWRNEQFF. Drawing the rest from reference TRBV7-2 and TRBJ2-1, the complete variable domain is GAGVSQSPSNKVTEKGKDVELRCDPISGHTALYWYRQSLGQGLEFLIYFQGNSAPDKSGLPSDRFSAERTGGSVSTLTIQRTQQEDSAVYLCASSLAGATPWRNEQFFGPGTRLTVL.

The V and J genes are TRBV6-2 or TRBV6-3 and TRBJ1-5, with TRBD1 identical over 10 bases. The V gene end was trimmed by 5 bases and the J gene end by 2 bases; junction bases not matched to a gene: 3. Germline loops: CDR1 MNHEY, CDR2 SVGEGT. CDR3 length equals 15 residues. CDR3 DNA: TGTGCCAGCAGTCGGGGGACAGGGGGCAATCAGCCCCAGCATTTT. Translating it yields CASSRGTGGNQPQHF.

This chain joins TRBV7-3 and TRBJ2-2; 8 bases line up with TRBD1. The germline V gene encodes CDR1 SGHTA and CDR2 FQGTGA. The V gene end was trimmed by 5 bases and the J gene end by 4 bases; junction bases not matched to a gene: 6. The CDR3 contains 15 residues. The CDR3 DNA is TGTGCCAGCAGCCCCGGGACAGGAAGCACCGGGGAGCTGTTTTTT. This translates into CASSPGTGSTGELFF.

This clonotype was observed at least ten times. This chain links TRBV11-2 with TRBJ2-1; D is perhaps TRBD1 or TRBD2 (5 bases each). CDR1 SGHAT and CDR2 FQNNGV come from the germline V gene. This CDR3 is built from 13 residues. Trimming cost V 7 bases and J 10 bases, with 17 bases left between them. The CDR3 reads CASNHGTGTEQFF. CDR3 DNA sequence: TGTGCCAGCAACCACGGGACCGGGACGGAGCAGTTCTTC. Filled out from reference TRBV11-2 and TRBJ2-1, the complete variable domain reads EAGVAQSPRYKIIEKRQSVAFWCNPISGHATLYWYQQILGQGPKLLIQFQNNGVVDDSQLPKDRFSAERLKGVDSTLKIQPAKLEDSAVYLCASNHGTGTEQFFGPGTRLTVL.